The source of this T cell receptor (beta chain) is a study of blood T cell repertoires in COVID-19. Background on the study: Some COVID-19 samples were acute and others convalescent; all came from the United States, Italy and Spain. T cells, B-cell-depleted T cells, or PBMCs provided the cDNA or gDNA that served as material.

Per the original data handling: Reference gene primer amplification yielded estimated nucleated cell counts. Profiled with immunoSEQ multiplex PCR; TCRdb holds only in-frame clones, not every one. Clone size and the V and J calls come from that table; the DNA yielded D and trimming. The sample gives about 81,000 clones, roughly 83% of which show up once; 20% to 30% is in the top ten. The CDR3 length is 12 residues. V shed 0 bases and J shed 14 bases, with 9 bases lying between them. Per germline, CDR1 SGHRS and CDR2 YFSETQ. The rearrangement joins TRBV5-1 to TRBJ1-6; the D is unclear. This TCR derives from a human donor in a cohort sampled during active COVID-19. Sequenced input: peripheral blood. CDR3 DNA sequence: TGCGCCAGCAGCTTGGCCGAGGGTACCCTCCACTTT. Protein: CASSLAEGTLHF.